This T cell receptor (beta chain) was recorded in a study of identical twins. This CDR3 is 16 amino acids long. V lost 3 bases and J lost 5, with 16 bases in between. Findings and caveats of the study: Analyses of zero insertions could be partly confounded by invariant MAIT and iNKT cells. The study found weaker excess twin sharing in beta out-of-frame sequences. The same donors were not followed; conclusions instead depended on cross-sectional statistical analysis.

One entry per CDR3 protein, called by TCRdb with MiXCR from the 5' RACE reads. Of 200,000 to 250,000 distinct CDR3 sequences listed, roughly 13% are singletons. Only a few counts were recorded for this clonotype. Its antigen is not known. The same specimen was also included in a second study, on yellow fever vaccine responses in identical twins.

The genes are TRBV12-3 or TRBV12-4 and TRBJ2-2; no firm D call. The source is a woman between 18 and 30 years old in good health. Sequenced sample: memory (CD45RO+) T cells sorted from blood. Written as DNA, the CDR3 is TGTGCCAGCAGTTTTTTTTTGCGGACCCAGACCGGGGAGCTGTTTTTT. Its protein product is CASSFFLRTQTGELFF.